One sample yielded the 26 T cell receptor beta chains listed below, sequenced in a study of CD8+ T cells in alopecia areata. Once RNA had been extracted, it was reverse transcribed into cDNA to act as the sequencing template. Clones were sequenced by immunoSEQ multiplex PCR, and TCRdb holds only the in-frame ones, with some missing. Seen here are 130,000 to 150,000 clones, roughly 48% observed once, and the top ten hold 6.5% to 7.5%. The sample was CD4+ T cells sorted from blood. The receptors stem from a human donor with alopecia areata.

In this sample, this clone turned up a few times. The chain uses TRBV5-1 and TRBJ2-5; weak D call: TRBD2 (6 bases). Trimming took 0 bases from V and 4 from J, leaving 10 bases between them. This CDR3 is 14 amino acids long. Germline CDR1 and CDR2: SGHRS and YFSETQ. The CDR3 spells CASSLARGLETQYF. For the CDR3, the DNA is TGCGCCAGCAGCTTGGCCCGGGGACTAGAGACCCAGTACTTC.

This CDR3 is CSAGGTGEKLFF. In nucleotides, the CDR3 is TGCAGCGCCGGGGGGACGGGTGAAAAACTGTTTTTT. V and J are TRBV29-1 and TRBJ1-4; D is perhaps TRBD1 (5 bases). The CDR3 runs 12 residues. CDR1 and CDR2 (germline): SQVTM, ANQGSEA. Between the trimmed V and J ends, which lost 7 bases and 7 bases, there was a span of 13 bases.

This clone has more than one count but fewer than ten. The chain employs TRBV29-1 and TRBJ2-5, with TRBD1 as a possible D gene (6 bases). From germline, CDR1 is SQVTM and CDR2 ANQGSEA. The CDR3 extends over 12 amino acids. Deletions cut 7 bases from V and 5 bases from J, with 14 bases between. CDR3 DNA sequence: TGCAGCGGAGGGGGACCCCACGAGACCCAGTACTTC. Protein sequence: CSGGGPHETQYF.

This clone was recorded a few times. Other nucleotide sequences in the sample specify the same CDR3. CDR3 DNA sequence: TGCGCCAGCAGCTTGCGCGGCTACAATGAGCAGTTCTTC. This gives the protein CASSLRGYNEQFF. This chain links TRBV5-1 with TRBJ2-1; no reliable D call. Per germline, CDR1 SGHRS and CDR2 YFSETQ. This CDR3 region has 13 residues. Trimming cost V 1 base and J 3 bases, with 5 bases left between them.

This clone occurred a few times. The chain is built from TRBV28 and TRBJ1-2; a weak D match, TRBD1 (5 bases). The germline V gene has CDR1 MDHEN and CDR2 SYDVKM. The V and J ends lost 4 bases and 4 bases respectively, with 10 bases between them. The CDR3 is 13 amino acids. CDR3 region: CASSSGRIYGYTF. In nucleotides, the CDR3 is TGTGCCAGCAGTTCGGGACGGATCTATGGCTACACCTTC.

J is TRBJ1-5 and V is TRBV4-1; the D is unclear. Germline CDR1 reads MGHRA; CDR2 reads YSYEKL. Trimming removed 5 bases at V and 0 bases at J, with 2 bases between. This CDR3 has 12 amino acids. The DNA for the CDR3 is TGCGCCAGCAGCACTAGCAATCAGCCCCAGCATTTT. Protein: CASSTSNQPQHF.

The chain is built from TRBV2 and TRBJ1-1; D is uncertain. Trimming cost V 5 bases and J 0 bases, with 16 bases left between them. CDR3 length equals 16 residues. Germline CDR1 is SNHLY and CDR2 is FYNNEI. The CDR3, as DNA: TGTGCCAGCAGTCCAACGTTGACCAGCATGAACACTGAAGCTTTCTTT. Translated: CASSPTLTSMNTEAFF.

This clone was counted once. The CDR3 nucleotides read TGTGCCTGGGCCGCCGGGACTAGTTCTTACAATGAGCAGTTCTTC. It encodes CAWAAGTSSYNEQFF. The chain carries TRBV30 and TRBJ2-1; 8 nucleotides line up with TRBD2. This CDR3 contains 15 residues. With V trimmed by 5 bases and J by 4 bases, 10 bases remained unmatched. Germline CDR1 and CDR2: GTSNPN and SVGIG (reference sequence).

In its sample, this clone was seen a few times. This sequence joins TRBV29-1 and TRBJ2-5; 11 bases fit TRBD2. Trimming cost V 1 base and J 0 bases; bases outside gene matches: 7. Per germline, CDR1 SQVTM and CDR2 ANQGSEA. There are 17 residues in the CDR3. In nucleotides, the CDR3 is TGCAGCGTTGAAGGAAGGCTAGCGGGAGGCCACCAAGAGACCCAGTACTTC. This sequence encodes CSVEGRLAGGHQETQYF. Looking up the rest from reference TRBV29-1 and TRBJ2-5 gives the full variable domain: SAVISQKPSRDICQRGTSLTIQCQVDSQVTMMFWYRQQPGQSLTLIATANQGSEATYESGFVIDKFPISRPNLTFSTLTVSNMSPEDSSIYLCSVEGRLAGGHQETQYFGPGTRLLVL.

The rearrangement links TRBV27 to TRBJ2-5; either TRBD1 or TRBD2 may fit D (5 bases each). Per germline, CDR1 MNHEY and CDR2 SMNVEV (reference sequence). The CDR3 runs 16 residues. Trimming pared 2 bases from V and 2 bases from J, leaving 15 bases between. The CDR3: CASSLRGGRPQETQYF. The CDR3 region has the DNA TGTGCCAGCAGTTTACGGGGCGGACGGCCTCAAGAGACCCAGTACTTC.

The sample holds a few counts of this clone. The chain links TRBV29-1 to TRBJ1-4; 8 nucleotides line up with TRBD1. CDR3 length: 15 amino acids. CDR1 is SQVTM and CDR2 is ANQGSEA in the germline V gene. V was pared by 1 base and J by 8 bases, with 9 bases of the junction left unmatched. The CDR3 region is CSVEGVGQGREKLFF. In DNA form, the CDR3 reads TGCAGCGTTGAAGGGGTCGGACAGGGTCGAGAAAAACTGTTTTTT.

The chain combines TRBV25-1 with TRBJ2-7; D is ambiguous. V was cut by 3 bases and J by 2 bases, with 8 bases left in between. Germline loops: CDR1 MGHDK, CDR2 SYGVNS. CDR3 size: 13 residues. The CDR3 loop is CASSDRVTYEQYF. The CDR3 coding sequence is TGTGCCAGCAGTGACCGCGTAACCTACGAGCAGTACTTC.

This clone appeared a single time. This chain joins TRBV4-1 and TRBJ2-3; TRBD2 is a possible D gene (6 bases). Germline V gene lookup returns CDR1 MGHRA and CDR2 YSYEKL. Trimming removed 5 bases at V and 1 base at J, with 16 bases between. The CDR3 length is 16 residues. Here the CDR3 reads CASSSPGRRGTDTQYF. In DNA form, the CDR3 reads TGCGCCAGCAGCTCACCCGGGCGGAGGGGCACAGATACGCAGTATTTT.

V and J are TRBV10-2 and TRBJ1-2; D is undetermined. The germline V gene encodes CDR1 WSHSY and CDR2 SAAADI. V gave up 3 bases and J gave up 4 bases, with 6 bases separating them. The CDR3 spans 12 residues. CDR3 amino acids: CASSEGTYGYTF. The CDR3 nucleotides are TGCGCCAGCAGTGAAGGTACCTATGGCTACACCTTC.

The chain employs TRBV11-3 and TRBJ2-1, with a possible D match to TRBD1 (5 bases). V was cut by 0 bases and J by 9 bases, with 9 bases left in between. The length of the CDR3 is 13 residues. Germline V gene data show CDR1 as SGHNT and CDR2 as YENEEA. CDR3 DNA sequence: TGTGCCAGCAGCTTAGATTTGACAGTTGAGCAGTTCTTC. It encodes CASSLDLTVEQFF.

The V and J genes are TRBV29-1 and TRBJ2-3; D is ambiguous. Trimming cost V 6 bases and J 5 bases, with 9 bases left between them. The CDR3 contains 11 residues. Per the germline V gene, CDR1 is SQVTM and CDR2 is ANQGSEA. CDR3 nucleotides: TGCAGCGTGTACTGGGGAGATACGCAGTATTTT. The encoded protein is CSVYWGDTQYF.

The chain has TRBV29-1 and TRBJ1-2; D not resolved. Germline V lookup: CDR1 SQVTM, CDR2 ANQGSEA. Trimming removed 2 bases at V and 3 bases at J, with 7 bases between. The CDR3 spans 12 residues. The CDR3: CSVETDDYGYTF. DNA for the CDR3: TGCAGCGTTGAAACAGATGACTATGGCTACACCTTC.

This clone turned up a few times. This chain connects TRBV29-1 to TRBJ1-1; D remains ambiguous. V was trimmed by 4 bases and J by 2 bases, leaving 5 bases between them. The CDR3 consists of 11 residues. Germline V CDR1 and CDR2: SQVTM, ANQGSEA. The DNA of the CDR3 is TGCAGCGTTGCGGCAAACACTGAAGCTTTCTTT. Translated: CSVAANTEAFF.

This clone was seen a handful of times. The gene calls are TRBV18 and TRBJ1-1; weak D call: TRBD1 (5 bases). The CDR3 contains 16 residues. Germline V gene sequence: CDR1 KGHSH, CDR2 LQKENI. Trimming cost V 5 bases and J 5 bases, with 21 bases left between them. This CDR3 reads CASSTRDGYKGTEAFF. The CDR3 nucleotides read TGTGCCAGCTCAACCAGGGACGGATATAAGGGGACTGAAGCTTTCTTT.

The gene calls are TRBV5-6 and TRBJ2-2, with 11 bases that match TRBD2. The CDR3 covers 16 residues. The germline gives CDR1 SGHDT, CDR2 YYEEEE. The V and J ends lost 3 bases and 3 bases, in that order; junction bases with no gene match: 4. CDR3 DNA sequence: TGTGCCAGCAGCTACCCGGGACTAGCGGACACCGGGGAGCTGTTTTTT. Translated, it gives CASSYPGLADTGELFF.

This sequence joins TRBV6-6 and TRBJ1-5, with D possibly TRBD1 on 6 matching bases. Germline V CDR1 and CDR2: MNHNY, SVGAGI (reference sequence). V shed 10 bases and J shed 6 bases, with 19 bases lying between them. This CDR3 contains 14 residues. CDR3 DNA: TGTGCCACCATCCGCCAGCAGGGGAGTCAGCCCCAGCATTTT. Its protein product is CATIRQQGSQPQHF.

This clone has a handful of counts. This chain connects TRBV30 to TRBJ1-1; no clear D. The CDR3 is 13 residues long. The germline V and J ends were trimmed by 4 bases and 4 bases, with 13 bases remaining between them. Germline values: CDR1 GTSNPN, CDR2 SVGIG (reference sequence). The CDR3 DNA is TGTGCCTGGATAAGCCCGGGGTTCACTGAAGCTTTCTTT. Encoded protein: CAWISPGFTEAFF.

This rearrangement joins TRBV5-4 to TRBJ2-1; D call uncertain. Deletions cut 0 bases from V and 0 bases from J, with 7 bases between. The CDR3 totals 15 residues. Germline loops: CDR1 SGHNT, CDR2 YYREEE (reference sequence). CDR3 sequence: CASSLGESSYNEQFF. The CDR3 nucleotides are TGTGCCAGCAGCTTGGGCGAAAGCTCCTACAATGAGCAGTTCTTC.

The chain uses TRBV5-1 and TRBJ2-4; D call uncertain. Germline assignment: CDR1 SGHRS and CDR2 YFSETQ. The CDR3 is made up of 15 amino acids. Trimming took 3 bases from V and 0 from J, leaving 10 bases between them. The CDR3 coding sequence is TGCGCCAGCAGCTCCAGTTTTCTAGCCAAAAACATTCAGTACTTC. Translation: CASSSSFLAKNIQYF.

The table lists this clone with a few counts. V usage is TRBV14 and J usage is TRBJ2-7; maybe TRBD2 (5 bases). CDR3 length: 13 residues. CDR1 and CDR2 (germline): SGHDN, FVKESK. Trimming shortened V by 4 bases and J by 4 bases, and 11 bases separated the two germline ends. CDR3 residues: CASSRIRGYEQYF. As DNA, the CDR3 is TGTGCCAGCAGCCGAATACGGGGATACGAGCAGTACTTC.

V and J are TRBV5-1 and TRBJ2-3; D not certain. Trimming took 2 bases from V and 7 from J, leaving 11 bases between them. This CDR3 comprises 13 residues. Germline CDR1 is SGHRS and CDR2 is YFSETQ. The CDR3 sequence is CASSFGPENTQYF. Written as DNA, the CDR3 is TGCGCCAGCAGCTTCGGACCCGAGAATACGCAGTATTTT.